Listed below are T cell receptor beta chains from one sample, sequenced in a study of tumor-infiltrating lymphocytes in primary liver carcinoma. TCRdb itself ran the multiplex PCR reads through MiXCR, one entry per CDR3 protein. The sample yields around 330,000 distinct CDR3 sequences, approximately 60% seen once. Sequenced input: peripheral blood. Receptors were obtained from a man between 35 and 55 years old with primary liver carcinoma and hepatitis B virus infection. The CDR3 runs from the conserved cysteine through the conserved F or W. The order of the fields is D gene, clone size, J gene, V gene, CDR3 protein, CDR3 DNA. D genes are given only for firm matches. Size is omitted from some rows. Given values are once, few, many or a class for expanded clones.

d_gene: TRBD1; abundance: .; j_gene: TRBJ2-7; v_gene: TRBV5-6; CDR3aa: CASSADRGVTYEQYF; CDR3nt: TGTGCCAGCAGCGCCGACAGGGGGGTCACGTACGAGCAGTACTTC
d_gene: .; abundance: many; j_gene: TRBJ1-2; v_gene: TRBV10-3; CDR3aa: CAISDSKGHFGYTF; CDR3nt: TGTGCCATCAGTGACTCGAAAGGGCACTTTGGCTACACCTTC
d_gene: .; abundance: .; j_gene: TRBJ1-5; v_gene: TRBV28; CDR3aa: CASVDGNQPQHF; CDR3nt: TGTGCCAGCGTCGACGGCAATCAACCCCAGCATTTT
d_gene: .; abundance: many; j_gene: TRBJ2-7; v_gene: TRBV4-3; CDR3aa: CASSFGQGYEQYF; CDR3nt: TGCGCCAGCAGCTTCGGTCAGGGCTACGAGCAGTACTTC
d_gene: .; abundance: .; j_gene: TRBJ1-2; v_gene: TRBV6-5; CDR3aa: CASRDSRNYGYTF; CDR3nt: TGTGCCAGCCGTGATTCACGGAACTATGGCTACACCTTC
d_gene: TRBD1; abundance: .; j_gene: TRBJ1-6; v_gene: TRBV11-2; CDR3aa: CASNAPRGAANSPLLF; CDR3nt: TGTGCCAGCAACGCCCCCAGGGGGGCAGCGAATTCACCGCTCCTCTTT
d_gene: .; abundance: .; j_gene: TRBJ1-1; v_gene: TRBV30; CDR3aa: CAWSRWGATMNTEAFF; CDR3nt: TGTGCATGGAGTCGATGGGGGGCGACGATGAACACTGAAGCTTTCTTT
d_gene: .; abundance: few; j_gene: TRBJ2-6; v_gene: TRBV5-6; CDR3aa: CASSFDDTRAGANVLTF; CDR3nt: TGTGCCAGCAGCTTTGACGACACCCGGGCCGGGGCCAACGTCCTGACTTTC
d_gene: .; abundance: .; j_gene: TRBJ2-3; v_gene: TRBV29-1; CDR3aa: CSDEEGHAADAPQYF; CDR3nt: TGCAGCGATGAGGAGGGTCACGCAGCAGATGCACCGCAGTATTTT
d_gene: TRBD2; abundance: .; j_gene: TRBJ2-1; v_gene: TRBV5-4; CDR3aa: CASSLGGPGRVNNEQFF; CDR3nt: TGTGCCAGCAGCTTGGGTGGTCCGGGGAGGGTTAACAATGAGCAGTTCTTC
d_gene: TRBD2; abundance: .; j_gene: TRBJ2-1; v_gene: TRBV5-1; CDR3aa: CANNLASGLNEQFF; CDR3nt: TGCGCCAACAATCTGGCTAGCGGCCTCAATGAGCAGTTCTTC
d_gene: TRBD1; abundance: .; j_gene: TRBJ2-7; v_gene: TRBV6-2/TRBV6-3; CDR3aa: CASNFLLDRISYEQYF; CDR3nt: TGTGCCAGCAATTTTCTCCTGGACAGGATCTCCTACGAGCAGTACTTC
d_gene: .; abundance: .; j_gene: TRBJ1-4; v_gene: TRBV6-2/TRBV6-3; CDR3aa: CASSYGPEDATNEKLFF; CDR3nt: TGTGCCAGCAGTTACGGGCCTGAAGATGCAACTAATGAAAAACTGTTTTTT
d_gene: TRBD1; abundance: many; j_gene: TRBJ1-3; v_gene: TRBV4-2; CDR3aa: CASSQPLGGRAGNTIYF; CDR3nt: TGTGCCAGCAGCCAACCACTAGGGGGCAGGGCTGGAAACACCATATATTTT
d_gene: TRBD1; abundance: .; j_gene: TRBJ1-1; v_gene: TRBV6-6; CDR3aa: CASSPLTGVNTEAFF; CDR3nt: TGTGCCAGCAGTCCCCTGACAGGGGTGAACACTGAAGCTTTCTTT
d_gene: TRBD1; abundance: .; j_gene: TRBJ2-7; v_gene: TRBV7-3; CDR3aa: CASSLMGQGEYEQYF; CDR3nt: TGTGCCAGCAGCTTAATGGGACAGGGAGAATACGAGCAGTACTTC
d_gene: .; abundance: many; j_gene: TRBJ2-1; v_gene: TRBV5-1; CDR3aa: CASSREGEQFF; CDR3nt: TGCGCCAGCAGCCGCGAAGGCGAGCAGTTCTTC
d_gene: TRBD1; abundance: .; j_gene: TRBJ1-2; v_gene: TRBV6-5; CDR3aa: CASSQSATGPDGYTF; CDR3nt: TGTGCTAGCAGTCAATCGGCGACAGGGCCGGATGGCTACACCTTC
d_gene: .; abundance: .; j_gene: TRBJ2-1; v_gene: TRBV4-3; CDR3aa: CTSSPGGAVGSEQFF; CDR3nt: TGCACCAGCAGCCCGGGGGGCGCGGTAGGGTCGGAGCAGTTCTTC
d_gene: .; abundance: .; j_gene: TRBJ1-6; v_gene: TRBV11-1; CDR3aa: CASSRILVLPLHF; CDR3nt: TGTGCCAGTAGCCGGATACTGGTTTTACCCCTCCACTTT
d_gene: .; abundance: .; j_gene: TRBJ2-2; v_gene: TRBV12-3/TRBV12-4; CDR3aa: CASSLMGDTRELFF; CDR3nt: TGTGCCAGCAGTTTGATGGGAGACACCAGGGAGCTGTTTTTT
d_gene: .; abundance: .; j_gene: TRBJ2-1; v_gene: TRBV4-2; CDR3aa: CASRQAGTNEQFF; CDR3nt: TGTGCCAGCAGGCAAGCCGGGACCAATGAGCAGTTCTTC
d_gene: TRBD1; abundance: .; j_gene: TRBJ2-1; v_gene: TRBV10-3; CDR3aa: CVISESGTGGGIEQFF; CDR3nt: TGTGTCATCAGTGAAAGTGGGACAGGGGGAGGTATTGAGCAGTTCTTC
d_gene: TRBD2; abundance: once; j_gene: TRBJ2-3; v_gene: TRBV5-4; CDR3aa: CASSLGLVGVTDTQYF; CDR3nt: TGTGCCAGCAGCCTTGGACTAGTGGGCGTCACAGATACGCAGTATTTT
d_gene: .; abundance: .; j_gene: TRBJ1-1; v_gene: TRBV7-9; CDR3aa: CAGKVNGEAFF; CDR3nt: TGTGCCGGAAAGGTTAACGGTGAAGCTTTCTTT